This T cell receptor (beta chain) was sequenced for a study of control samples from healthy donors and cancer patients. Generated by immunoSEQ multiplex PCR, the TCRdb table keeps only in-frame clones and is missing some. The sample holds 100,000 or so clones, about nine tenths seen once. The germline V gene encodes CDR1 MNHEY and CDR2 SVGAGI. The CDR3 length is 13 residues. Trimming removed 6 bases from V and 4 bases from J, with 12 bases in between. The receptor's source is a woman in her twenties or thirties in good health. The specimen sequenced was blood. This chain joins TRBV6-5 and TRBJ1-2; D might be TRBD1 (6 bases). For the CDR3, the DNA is TGTGCCAGCAGAACGACAGGATCCTATGGCTACACCTTC. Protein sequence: CASRTTGSYGYTF.